These T cell receptor beta chains were read from a single sample in a study of T cells expressing NK-cell markers. TCRdb reanalyzed the 5' RACE reads and collapses them to one entry per CDR3 protein, without DNA. The sample has about 460,000 distinct CDR3 sequences. The sequenced material came from blood T cells: a sorted CD56 or NKG2C T cell subset, CD4+ or CD8+ T cells, or bulk PBMC T cells (not recorded which). The receptor set was obtained from a woman aged 45-60 years in good health. Each CDR3 is given with its conserved first and last residue.

TRBJ2-5	17	TRBV6-2/TRBV6-3	CASSYPSPTGLRETQYF
TRBJ1-5	14	TRBV20-1	CSASSQGGNQPQHF
TRBJ2-3	14	TRBV2	CASASQGRTDTQYF
TRBJ2-7	17	TRBV7-2	CASSLAVGYGGSYEQYF
TRBJ2-5	14	TRBV6-1	CASSDGLWQETQYF
TRBJ2-2	14	TRBV6-5	CASTPRGSTGELFF
TRBJ2-7	17	TRBV11-3	CASSPFNRDQDSYEQYF
TRBJ2-6	18	TRBV2	CASSTQDGRVSGANVLTF
TRBJ2-1	19	TRBV7-2	CASSRFRLAGGRGLNEQFF
TRBJ2-1	15	TRBV4-2	CASSPPGVSDNEQFF
TRBJ1-2	16	TRBV14	CASSPGLEAGPGGYTF
TRBJ2-7	12	TRBV10-3	CATQGHNYEQYF
TRBJ2-1	12	TRBV9	CASSVESTEQFF
TRBJ2-1	15	TRBV14	CASSHGVSSYNEQFF
TRBJ2-1	14	TRBV5-1	CASIRHPGGYEQFF
TRBJ2-1	16	TRBV28	CASSELTSLSYNEQFF
TRBJ1-1	14	TRBV5-1	CASSFSGVGSEAFF
TRBJ2-3	16	TRBV10-3	CAISSGDKVYADTQYF
TRBJ2-2	16	TRBV19	CASSTPGAGGTGELFF